This is a list of T cell receptor beta chains from one sample in a study of identical twins. TCRdb called the 5' RACE reads again in MiXCR, with one record for every CDR3 protein. Of under 900,000 distinct CDR3 sequences in the sample, 15% to 20% are singletons; the top ten hold around 12%. This sample also appeared in a second study, on T cells expressing NK-cell markers.

The sample taken for sequencing was PBMCs. These receptors were taken from a young woman in good health. CDR3s leave out the opening cysteine and the closing phenylalanine or tryptophan. Clone size is shown for a subset of rows, as once, few, many or a class of expanded clone.

J: TRBJ1-1
size: .
V: TRBV5-6
CDR3: ASSTGWGTEAF

J: TRBJ2-3
size: few
V: TRBV7-2
CDR3: ASSPAGTRPTDTQY

J: TRBJ1-2
size: .
V: TRBV30
CDR3: AWTLGGGPSPGYT

J: TRBJ1-2
size: few
V: TRBV20-1
CDR3: SARDGVGYGYT

J: TRBJ1-5
size: .
V: TRBV6-5
CDR3: ASSYSPGGGQPQH

J: TRBJ2-2
size: .
V: TRBV12-3/TRBV12-4
CDR3: ASSLLLTPRGDTGELF

J: TRBJ2-2
size: .
V: TRBV3-1
CDR3: ASSQEVPGELF

J: TRBJ2-6
size: .
V: TRBV20-1
CDR3: SASLQGAGANVLT

J: TRBJ2-1
size: .
V: TRBV20-1
CDR3: SARETSDSYNEQF

J: TRBJ2-1
size: few
V: TRBV5-6
CDR3: ASSPDPRSSYNEQF

J: TRBJ1-2
size: .
V: TRBV20-1
CDR3: SAPTGFYGYT

J: TRBJ2-5
size: .
V: TRBV6-1
CDR3: ASSGRALQETQY

J: TRBJ2-3
size: few
V: TRBV10-1
CDR3: ASSEVRGTDTQY

J: TRBJ2-3
size: few
V: TRBV29-1
CDR3: SVDLQWSDTQY

J: TRBJ2-4
size: many
V: TRBV12-3/TRBV12-4
CDR3: ASSYGMGRVAY

J: TRBJ2-1
size: .
V: TRBV3-1
CDR3: ASSRIGSGRSYNEQF

J: TRBJ2-7
size: .
V: TRBV5-5
CDR3: ASSFVDSSYEQY

J: TRBJ2-1
size: few
V: TRBV5-1
CDR3: ASSPSGGARVEQF

J: TRBJ1-1
size: many
V: TRBV7-2
CDR3: ASSLGVWGGTEAF

J: TRBJ2-5
size: few
V: TRBV7-6
CDR3: ASSLARWQDLQETQY

J: TRBJ2-7
size: .
V: TRBV5-1
CDR3: ASSWTTSTDEQY

J: TRBJ2-5
size: few
V: TRBV9
CDR3: ASSVQGTSGETQY

J: TRBJ1-2
size: .
V: TRBV7-2
CDR3: ASSLAGPGFSNYGYT

J: TRBJ1-1
size: few
V: TRBV6-5
CDR3: ASRNRVTEAF

J: TRBJ2-1
size: .
V: TRBV15
CDR3: ATSTRLANEQF

J: TRBJ2-1
size: few
V: TRBV20-1
CDR3: SAPETVSYNEQF

J: TRBJ2-1
size: .
V: TRBV6-2/TRBV6-3
CDR3: ASSYVRPGNEQF

J: TRBJ1-1
size: many
V: TRBV12-3/TRBV12-4
CDR3: ASTPNSPLRNTEAF

J: TRBJ1-1
size: few
V: TRBV5-1
CDR3: ASSFQRAGVGTEAF

J: TRBJ2-1
size: .
V: TRBV4-1
CDR3: ASSRGGVGGEQF

J: TRBJ2-7
size: few
V: TRBV20-1
CDR3: SARGSAYEQY

J: TRBJ1-2
size: .
V: TRBV12-3/TRBV12-4
CDR3: ASSDRDRETQGYT